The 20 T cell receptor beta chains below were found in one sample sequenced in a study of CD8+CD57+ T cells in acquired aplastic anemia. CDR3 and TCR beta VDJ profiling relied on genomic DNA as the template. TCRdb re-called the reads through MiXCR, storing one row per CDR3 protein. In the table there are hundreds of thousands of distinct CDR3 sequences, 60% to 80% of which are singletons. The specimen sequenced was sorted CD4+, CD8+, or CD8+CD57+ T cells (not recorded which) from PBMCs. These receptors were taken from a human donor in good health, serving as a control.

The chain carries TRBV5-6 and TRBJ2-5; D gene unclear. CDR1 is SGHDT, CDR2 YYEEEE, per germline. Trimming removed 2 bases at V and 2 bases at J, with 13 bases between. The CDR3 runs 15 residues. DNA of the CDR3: TGTGCCAGCAGCTTTTCTACCAGACTGCAAGAGACCCAGTACTTC. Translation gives CASSFSTRLQETQYF.

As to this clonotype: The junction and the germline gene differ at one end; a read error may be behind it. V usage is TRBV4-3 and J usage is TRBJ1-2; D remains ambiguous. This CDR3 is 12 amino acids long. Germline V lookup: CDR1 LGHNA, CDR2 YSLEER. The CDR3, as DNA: TGCACCAGCAGCAGGACCAACTATGGCTACACCTTC. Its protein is CTSSRTNYGYTF.

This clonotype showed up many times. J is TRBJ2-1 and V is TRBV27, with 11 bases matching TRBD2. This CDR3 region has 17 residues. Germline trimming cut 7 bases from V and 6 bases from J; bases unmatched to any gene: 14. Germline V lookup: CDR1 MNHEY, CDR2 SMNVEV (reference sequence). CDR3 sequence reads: CASKADASGGTSNEQFF. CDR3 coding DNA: TGTGCCAGCAAGGCCGACGCTAGCGGGGGGACCTCCAATGAGCAGTTCTTC.

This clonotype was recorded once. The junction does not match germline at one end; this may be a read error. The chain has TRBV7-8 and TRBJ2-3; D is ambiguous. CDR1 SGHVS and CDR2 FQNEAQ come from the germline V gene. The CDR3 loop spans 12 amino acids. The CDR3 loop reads CASSLDPDTQYF. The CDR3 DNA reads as TGTGCCAGCAGCTTGGATCCCGATACACAGTATTTT. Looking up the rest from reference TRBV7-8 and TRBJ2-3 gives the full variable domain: GAGVSQSPRYKVAKRGQDVALRCDPISGHVSLFWYQQALGQGPEFLTYFQNEAQLDKSGLPSDRFFAERPEGSVSTLKIQRTQQEDSAVYLCASSLDPDTQYFGPGTRLTVL.

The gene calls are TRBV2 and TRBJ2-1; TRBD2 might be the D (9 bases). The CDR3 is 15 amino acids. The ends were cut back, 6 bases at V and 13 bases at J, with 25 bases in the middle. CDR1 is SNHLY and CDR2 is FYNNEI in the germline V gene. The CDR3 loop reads CASSQGASGVNAQFF. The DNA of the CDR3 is TGTGCCAGCAGCCAGGGGGCTAGCGGGGTCAATGCCCAGTTCTTC.

DNA of the CDR3: TGTGCCAGCAGTACACAGGGGGGAGGCGGGGAGCAGTACTTC. Amino acids: CASSTQGGGGEQYF. V gene TRBV5-6 combines with J gene TRBJ2-7, with 8 bases that match TRBD1. V was pared by 5 bases and J by 7 bases, with 11 bases of the junction left unmatched. The germline V gene has CDR1 SGHDT and CDR2 YYEEEE. The CDR3 is 14 residues long. Full variable domain (missing parts from reference TRBV5-6 and TRBJ2-7): DAGVTQSPTHLIKTRGQQVTLRCSPKSGHDTVSWYQQALGQGPQFIFQYYEEEERQRGNFPDRFSGHQFPNYSSELNVNALLLGDSALYLCASSTQGGGGEQYFGPGTRLTVT.

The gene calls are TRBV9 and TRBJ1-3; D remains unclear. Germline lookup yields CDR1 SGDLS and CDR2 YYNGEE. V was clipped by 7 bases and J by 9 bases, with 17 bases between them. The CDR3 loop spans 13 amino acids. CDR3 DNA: TGTGCCAGCTGGGTTTCGTGTCGAGTCACCATATATTTT. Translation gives CASWVSCRVTIYF.

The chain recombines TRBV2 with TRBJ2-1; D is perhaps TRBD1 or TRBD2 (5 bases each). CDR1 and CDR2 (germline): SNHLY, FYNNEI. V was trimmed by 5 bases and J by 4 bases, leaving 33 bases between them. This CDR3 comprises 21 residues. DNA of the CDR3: TGTGCCAGCAGTTACCCCTACCCGGGCCCGCGAGGGGCAGCGGCATACAATGAGCAGTTCTTC. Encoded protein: CASSYPYPGPRGAAAYNEQFF.

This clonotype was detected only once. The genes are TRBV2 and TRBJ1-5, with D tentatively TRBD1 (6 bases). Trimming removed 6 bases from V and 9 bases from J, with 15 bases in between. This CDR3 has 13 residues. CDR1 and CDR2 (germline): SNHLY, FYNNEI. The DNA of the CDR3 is TGTGCCAGCAGCGAACAGGGTTTGTGGCCCCAGCATTTT. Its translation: CASSEQGLWPQHF.

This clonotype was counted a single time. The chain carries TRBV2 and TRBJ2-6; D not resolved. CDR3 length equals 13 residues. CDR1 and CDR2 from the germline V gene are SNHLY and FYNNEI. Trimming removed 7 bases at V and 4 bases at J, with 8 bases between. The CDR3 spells CASNPRGANVLTF. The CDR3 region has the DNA TGTGCCAGCAACCCGCGCGGGGCCAACGTCCTGACTTTC.

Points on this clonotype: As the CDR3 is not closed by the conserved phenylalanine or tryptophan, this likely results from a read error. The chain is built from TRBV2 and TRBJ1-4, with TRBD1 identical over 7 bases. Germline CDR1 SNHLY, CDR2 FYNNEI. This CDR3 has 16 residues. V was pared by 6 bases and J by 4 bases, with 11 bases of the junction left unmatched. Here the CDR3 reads CASSFLGGSFNEKLFL. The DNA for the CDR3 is TGTGCCAGCAGCTTCTTAGGGGGCAGCTTTAATGAAAAACTGTTTCTA.

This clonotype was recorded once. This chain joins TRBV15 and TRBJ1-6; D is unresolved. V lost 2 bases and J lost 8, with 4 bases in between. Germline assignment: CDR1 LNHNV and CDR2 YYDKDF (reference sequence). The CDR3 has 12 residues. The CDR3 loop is CATSRPDSPLHF. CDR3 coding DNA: TGTGCCACCAGCAGACCTGATTCACCCCTCCACTTT.

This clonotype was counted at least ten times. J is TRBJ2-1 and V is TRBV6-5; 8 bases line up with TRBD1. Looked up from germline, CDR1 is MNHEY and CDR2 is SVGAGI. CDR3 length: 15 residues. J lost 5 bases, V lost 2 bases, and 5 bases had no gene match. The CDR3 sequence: CASSYVRGLDNEQFF. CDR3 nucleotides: TGTGCCAGCAGTTACGTCAGGGGGCTAGACAATGAGCAGTTCTTC.

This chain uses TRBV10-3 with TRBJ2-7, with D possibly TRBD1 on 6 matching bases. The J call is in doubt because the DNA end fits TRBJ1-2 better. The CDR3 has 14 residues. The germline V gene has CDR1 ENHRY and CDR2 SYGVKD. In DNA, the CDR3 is TGTGCCATCAGTGAGCCCGACAGGAACTACGAGTACACCTTC. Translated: CAISEPDRNYEYTF.

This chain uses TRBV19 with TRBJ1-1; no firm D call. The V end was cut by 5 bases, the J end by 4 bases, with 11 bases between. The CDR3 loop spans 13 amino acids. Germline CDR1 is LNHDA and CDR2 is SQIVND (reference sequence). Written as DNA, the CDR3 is TGTGCCAGTAGTTATCTAGGGCTCACTGAAGCTTTCTTT. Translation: CASSYLGLTEAFF.

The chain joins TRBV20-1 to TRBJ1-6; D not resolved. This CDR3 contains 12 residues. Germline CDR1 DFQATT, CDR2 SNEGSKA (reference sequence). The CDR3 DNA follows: TGCAGCACCCTGGGAGGGAATCAGTCTGTCCACTTT. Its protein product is CSTLGGNQSVHF.

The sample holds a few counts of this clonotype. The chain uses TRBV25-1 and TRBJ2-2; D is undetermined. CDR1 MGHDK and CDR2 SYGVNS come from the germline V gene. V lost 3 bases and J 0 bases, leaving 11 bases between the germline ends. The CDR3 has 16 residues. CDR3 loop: CASSDKTLTNTGELFF. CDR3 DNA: TGTGCCAGCAGTGATAAGACACTAACGAACACCGGGGAGCTGTTTTTT.

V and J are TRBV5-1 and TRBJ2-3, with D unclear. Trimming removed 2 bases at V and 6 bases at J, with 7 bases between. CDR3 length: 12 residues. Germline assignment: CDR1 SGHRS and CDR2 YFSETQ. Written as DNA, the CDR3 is TGCGCCAGCAGCTTCGTCTCGGATACGCAGTATTTT. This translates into CASSFVSDTQYF. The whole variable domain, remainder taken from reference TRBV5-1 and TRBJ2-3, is KAGVTQTPRYLIKTRGQQVTLSCSPISGHRSVSWYQQTPGQGLQFLFEYFSETQRNKGNFPGRFSGRQFSNSRSEMNVSTLELGDSALYLCASSFVSDTQYFGPGTRLTVL.

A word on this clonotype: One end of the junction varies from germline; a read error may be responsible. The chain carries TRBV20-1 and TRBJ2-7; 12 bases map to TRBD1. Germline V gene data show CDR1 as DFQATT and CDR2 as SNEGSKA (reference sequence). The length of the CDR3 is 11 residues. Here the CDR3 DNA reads TGCAGTGTTAGAGGGACAGGGGGCGGTAACTTC. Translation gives CSVRGTGGGNF.

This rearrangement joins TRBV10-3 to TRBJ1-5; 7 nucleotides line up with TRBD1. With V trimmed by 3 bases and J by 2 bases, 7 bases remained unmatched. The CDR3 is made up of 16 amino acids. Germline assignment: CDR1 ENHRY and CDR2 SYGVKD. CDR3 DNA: TGTGCCATCAGTGATTCGACAGGGAGAGGCAATCAGCCCCAGCATTTT. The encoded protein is CAISDSTGRGNQPQHF.